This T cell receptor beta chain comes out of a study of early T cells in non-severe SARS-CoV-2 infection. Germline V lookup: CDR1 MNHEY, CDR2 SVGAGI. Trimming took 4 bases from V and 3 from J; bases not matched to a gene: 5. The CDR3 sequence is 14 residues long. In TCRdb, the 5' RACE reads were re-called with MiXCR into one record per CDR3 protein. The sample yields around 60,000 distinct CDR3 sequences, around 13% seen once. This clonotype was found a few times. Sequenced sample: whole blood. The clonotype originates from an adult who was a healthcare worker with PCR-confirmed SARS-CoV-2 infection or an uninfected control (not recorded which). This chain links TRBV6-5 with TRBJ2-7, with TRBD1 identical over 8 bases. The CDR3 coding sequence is TGTGCCAGCAGTTTGGACAGGGAAGGCTACGAGCAGTACTTC. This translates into CASSLDREGYEQYF.